A selection of T cell receptor beta chains follows, all from one sample in a study of T cell responses to AZD1222 COVID-19 vaccine. Sequencing used immunoSEQ multiplex PCR; TCRdb keeps in-frame clones, though not all of them. Altogether some 130,000 clones are present, around 84% being singletons, with the ten largest covering about 4%. The sample was peripheral blood, taken on day 0 of AZD1222 vaccination. Receptor source: an adult in good health. Both conserved end residues are part of each CDR3. D genes are given only for firm matches. Clone size is not always given. Where it is, it says once, few, many or a class for expanded clones.

TRBJ1-1,-,-,TRBV18,CASSPQVNTEAFF,TGTGCCAGCTCACCACAGGTGAACACTGAAGCTTTCTTT
TRBJ2-3,TRBD2,-,TRBV5-1,CASSSTPTTSGVSTDTQYF,TGCGCCAGCAGCTCTACGCCTACGACTAGCGGAGTTAGCACAGATACGCAGTATTTT
TRBJ1-2,-,-,TRBV28,CASSLTPWDGYTF,TGTGCCAGCAGTCTGACCCCCTGGGATGGCTACACCTTC
TRBJ1-5,-,-,TRBV19,CASSLQAGTRGNQPQHF,TGTGCCAGTAGTCTCCAGGCCGGGACAAGGGGCAATCAGCCCCAGCATTTT
TRBJ2-2,TRBD2,-,TRBV30,CAWSSGALGTGELFF,TGTGCCTGGAGCAGCGGGGCCCTGGGGACCGGGGAGCTGTTTTTT
TRBJ1-1,-,-,TRBV5-6,CASSLMRGANTEAFF,TGTGCCAGCAGCTTAATGCGGGGGGCGAACACTGAAGCTTTCTTT
TRBJ2-4,-,-,TRBV28,CASSSRLKNIQYF,TGTGCCAGCAGTTCAAGACTCAAAAACATTCAGTACTTC
TRBJ1-1,-,-,TRBV11-1,CASSHIRGAEAFF,TGTGCCAGCAGCCATATTAGAGGGGCGGAAGCTTTCTTT
TRBJ1-1,TRBD1,-,TRBV5-1,CASSLEGQVNTEAFF,TGCGCCAGCAGCTTGGAGGGACAGGTTAACACTGAAGCTTTCTTT
TRBJ1-1,-,few,TRBV7-9,CASSPGSEAFF,TGTGCCAGCAGCCCGGGGAGTGAAGCTTTCTTT
TRBJ1-6,-,-,TRBV27,CASSLHREGSPLHF,TGTGCCAGCAGTTTGCACAGGGAGGGTTCACCCCTCCACTTT